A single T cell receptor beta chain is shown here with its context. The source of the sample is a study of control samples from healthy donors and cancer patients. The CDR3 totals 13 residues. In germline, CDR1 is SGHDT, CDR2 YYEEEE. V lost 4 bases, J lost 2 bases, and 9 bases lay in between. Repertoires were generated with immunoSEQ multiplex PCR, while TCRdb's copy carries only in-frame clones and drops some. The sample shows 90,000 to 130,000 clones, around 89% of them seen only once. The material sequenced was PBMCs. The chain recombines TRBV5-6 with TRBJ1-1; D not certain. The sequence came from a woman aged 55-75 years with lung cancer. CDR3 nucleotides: TGTGCCAGCAGCGCAACGGGCAACACTGAAGCTTTCTTT. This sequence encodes CASSATGNTEAFF. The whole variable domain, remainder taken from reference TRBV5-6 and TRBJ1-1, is DAGVTQSPTHLIKTRGQQVTLRCSPKSGHDTVSWYQQALGQGPQFIFQYYEEEERQRGNFPDRFSGHQFPNYSSELNVNALLLGDSALYLCASSATGNTEAFFGQGTRLTVV.